The present entry profiles one TCR beta chain with its context. This clonotype was picked up a small number of times. Its antigen remains unidentified. No qualities accompany the bases; no much larger clone lies one base away. This sample is drawn from a study of identical twins (dated by TCRdb to 2016 to 2017). Regarding the complete study: TCR alpha and beta repertoires from monozygotic twins, unrelated adults of various ages and cord blood were deep-sequenced to test whether fetal clonotypes persist. To rule out contamination, replicate twin experiments were performed at different times with different library preparation protocols.

Every donor in the study was a healthy Caucasian. Miltenyi CD45RO+ enrichment and human naive T-cell isolation kits were used to isolate memory (CD45RO+) and naive T cells from PBMC. V is reduced by 5 bases and J by 7 bases, leaving a spacing of 24 bases between them. The germline V gene (reference sequence) supplies CDR1 DFQATT and CDR2 SNEGSKA. The CDR3 sequence holds 16 residues, the cysteine and phenylalanine included. Just the 48-base CDR3 DNA is kept, in frame starting at base 1. Here is what the overall study found, with its caveats: The excess sharing between twins in beta out-of-frame sequences was weaker because fewer shared sequences reduced the signal-to-noise ratio. Recombination models systematically underestimated out-of-frame TCR alpha sharing in monozygotic twins but agreed with sharing between unrelated individuals. Compared with coincidental sharing between unrelated individuals, out-of-frame TCR alpha sequences shared between twins showed an excess of sequences with low generation probability. Invariant T cells such as MAIT and iNKT could partly confound zero-insertion analyses, though diverse VJ usage argued against this for most clonotypes. Fewer insertions were carried by abundant cord blood beta clonotypes; a weaker similar trend was observed in young adult naive repertoires, while no such trend was observed in memory repertoires. Because the same donors could not be followed over many years, the conclusions relied on cross-sectional statistical analysis.

The method behind the library was 5' RACE. These reads were obtained on an Illumina HiSeq 2000. A universal primer binding site was introduced by template switching, and a unique molecular identifier was present in the final cDNA, enabling accurate counting of TCR cDNA molecules. Specific primers in the conserved constant-segment region were used to synthesize first-strand cDNA for TCR alpha and beta chains. To control for contamination, every cDNA library was double barcoded, receiving both a SMART-Mk sample barcode and Illumina barcodes. Two successive PCR steps introduced TruSeq adapter sequences along with Illumina sample barcodes. The TCR alpha and beta cDNA libraries were sequenced on the Illumina HiSeq platform using custom primers. Regarding the original processing steps: Unique molecular identifiers were extracted from raw reads with MiGEC, and CDR3 positions were determined with MiXCR. For each individual, recombination models were inferred using an EM algorithm with the repgenHMM and IGoR tools. Shared clonotypes were analyzed with the tcR package in R, and sharing was normalized by the product of cloneset sizes. Out-of-frame nonproductive sequences were analyzed to study raw recombination free of thymic and clonal selection effects. TCRdb ran its own pipeline on the public reads, namely fastp trimming at Q25 and MiXCR clone calling, and kept in-frame beta chains. Each entry is one CDR3 protein sequence, shown with its most common DNA and genes. None of the V and J calls come from the authors' own analysis; TCRdb made them. For this sample the table gives around 220,000 distinct CDR3 sequences, of which around 15% were detected only once. 8.8% of the sample comes from the top ten.

The receptor was isolated from a woman aged 18 to 35 in good health. The chain uses TRBV20-1 and TRBJ2-1; tentative D gene TRBD2, with 5 bases matching. The source material was memory (CD45RO+) T cells sorted from blood. The cell subset or site label of this sample denotes: CD45RO+ enriched T cells. The DNA reads as follows: TGCAGTGCTGGAGGTAGGGTCAGCGCCCACGGGAATGAGCAGTTCTTC. This yields the protein CSAGGRVSAHGNEQFF.